Sequencing of this T cell receptor (beta chain) was carried out in a study of response to subunit inactivated influenza vaccine. TCRdb used MiXCR to reprocess the RT-PCR reads, holding one entry per CDR3 protein. The top ten hold roughly a tenth of the sample, which has 800,000 to 1,000,000 distinct CDR3 sequences, 21% seen once. Study-wide findings and caveats: It was suggested by the authors that few new T cells are recruited by each seasonal influenza vaccination.

Germline trimming cut 4 bases from V and 1 base from J; bases unmatched to any gene: 15. CDR3 size: 19 residues. From germline, CDR1 is SGHRS and CDR2 YFSETQ. A note on this clonotype: Its cognate antigen is unknown.

This chain links TRBV5-1 with TRBJ2-3, with TRBD2 matching 10 bases. This TCR was recovered from a man over 45 who received an inactivated influenza vaccine. The specimen was PBMCs from blood, collected more than 4 days after vaccination. The CDR3 loop is CASSAGPTSGGAGTDTQYF. DNA of the CDR3: TGCGCCAGCAGCGCCGGCCCGACCAGCGGGGGGGCTGGCACAGATACGCAGTATTTT.